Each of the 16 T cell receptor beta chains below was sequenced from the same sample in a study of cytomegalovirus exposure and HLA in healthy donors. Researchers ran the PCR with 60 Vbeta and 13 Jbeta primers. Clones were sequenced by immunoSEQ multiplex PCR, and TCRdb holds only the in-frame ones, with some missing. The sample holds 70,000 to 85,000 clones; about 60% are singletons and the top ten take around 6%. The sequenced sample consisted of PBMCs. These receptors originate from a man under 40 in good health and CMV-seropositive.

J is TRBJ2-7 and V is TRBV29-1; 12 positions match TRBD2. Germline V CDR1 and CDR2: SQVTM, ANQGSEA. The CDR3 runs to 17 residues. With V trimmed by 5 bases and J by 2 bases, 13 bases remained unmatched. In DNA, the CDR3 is TGCAGCGTTTACTCCCCCGGGACTAGCGGGCCCGCCTACGAGCAGTACTTC. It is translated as CSVYSPGTSGPAYEQYF.

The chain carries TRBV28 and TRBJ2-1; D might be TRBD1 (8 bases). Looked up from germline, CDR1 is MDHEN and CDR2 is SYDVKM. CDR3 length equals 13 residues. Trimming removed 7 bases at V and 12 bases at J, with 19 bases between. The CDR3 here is CASIGQGGRRQFF. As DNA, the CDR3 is TGTGCCAGCATAGGACAGGGAGGGCGTAGGCAGTTCTTC.

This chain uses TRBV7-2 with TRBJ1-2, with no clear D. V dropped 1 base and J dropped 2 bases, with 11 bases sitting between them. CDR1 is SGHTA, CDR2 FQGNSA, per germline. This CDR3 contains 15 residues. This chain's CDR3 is CASSLDPGINYGYTF. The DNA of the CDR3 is TGTGCCAGCAGCTTAGACCCGGGTATAAACTATGGCTACACCTTC.

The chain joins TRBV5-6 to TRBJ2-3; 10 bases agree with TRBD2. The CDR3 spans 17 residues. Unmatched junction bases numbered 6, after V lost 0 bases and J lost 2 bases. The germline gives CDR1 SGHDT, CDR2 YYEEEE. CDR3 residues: CASSLGLAGVNTDTQYF. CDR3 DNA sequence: TGTGCCAGCAGCTTGGGTCTAGCGGGAGTCAACACAGATACGCAGTATTTT.

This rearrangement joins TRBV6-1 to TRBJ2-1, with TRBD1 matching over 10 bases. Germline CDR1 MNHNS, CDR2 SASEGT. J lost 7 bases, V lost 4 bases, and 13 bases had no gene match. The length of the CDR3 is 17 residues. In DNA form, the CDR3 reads TGTGCCAGCAGTGTGAGGGGTGGACAGGGGGAGGCAAATGAGCAGTTCTTC. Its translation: CASSVRGGQGEANEQFF.

The CDR3: CASSPGTGPGAPLHF. The DNA of the CDR3 is TGTGCCAGCAGCCCAGGGACAGGCCCAGGGGCACCCCTCCACTTT. The genes are TRBV14 and TRBJ1-6; 8 bases map to TRBD1. Germline CDR1 SGHDN, CDR2 FVKESK. The CDR3 length is 15 residues. Trimming at V came to 4 bases and at J to 11 bases, leaving 10 bases not matched to a gene.

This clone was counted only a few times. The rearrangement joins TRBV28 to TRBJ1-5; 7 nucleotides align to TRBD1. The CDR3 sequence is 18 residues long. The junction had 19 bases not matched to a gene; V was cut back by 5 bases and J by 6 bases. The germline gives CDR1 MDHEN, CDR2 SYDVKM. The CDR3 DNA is TGTGCCAGCAGTCCCCTTTTCACCGACAGGGAGAGCGGTCAGCCCCAGCATTTT. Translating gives CASSPLFTDRESGQPQHF.

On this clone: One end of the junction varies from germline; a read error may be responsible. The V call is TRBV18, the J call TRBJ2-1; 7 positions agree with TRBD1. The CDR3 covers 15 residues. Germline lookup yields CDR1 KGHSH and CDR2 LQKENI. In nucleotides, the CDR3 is TGTGCCAGCTCACCAATGACAGGGACCTACCATGAGCAGTTCTTC. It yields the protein CASSPMTGTYHEQFF.

CDR3 in DNA: TGTGCCAGCAGTTACGGCGGGAGGGCCGAGGAGACCCAGTACTTC. This encodes CASSYGGRAEETQYF. The chain links TRBV6-6 to TRBJ2-5; 9 nucleotides align to TRBD2. V trimming: 2 bases; J trimming: 5 bases; junction bases outside the gene matches: 6. Germline CDR1 reads MNHNY; CDR2 reads SVGAGI (reference sequence). There are 15 residues in the CDR3.

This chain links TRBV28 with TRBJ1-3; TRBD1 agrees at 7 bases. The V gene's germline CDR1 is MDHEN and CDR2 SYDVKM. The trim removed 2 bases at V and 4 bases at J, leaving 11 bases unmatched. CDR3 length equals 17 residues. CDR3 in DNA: TGTGCCAGCAGTTTAATCGCGCAGGGGGGTTACGGAAACACCATATATTTT. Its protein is CASSLIAQGGYGNTIYF.

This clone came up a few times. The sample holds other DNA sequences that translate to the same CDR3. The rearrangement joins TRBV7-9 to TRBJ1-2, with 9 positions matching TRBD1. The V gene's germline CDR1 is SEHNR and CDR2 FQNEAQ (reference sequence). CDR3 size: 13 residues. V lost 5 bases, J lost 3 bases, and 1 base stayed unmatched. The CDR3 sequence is CASSRQGDYGYTF. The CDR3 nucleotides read TGTGCCAGCAGCCGACAGGGGGACTATGGCTACACCTTC.

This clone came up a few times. CDR3 nucleotide sequence: TGTGCCAGAAGTAGGGGGTACGAGCAGTACTTC. Translating gives CARSRGYEQYF. The chain carries TRBV2 and TRBJ2-7, with D perhaps TRBD1 (6 bases). V lost 9 bases and J 4 bases, leaving 10 bases between the germline ends. The CDR3 has 11 amino acids. Germline V gene sequence: CDR1 SNHLY, CDR2 FYNNEI.

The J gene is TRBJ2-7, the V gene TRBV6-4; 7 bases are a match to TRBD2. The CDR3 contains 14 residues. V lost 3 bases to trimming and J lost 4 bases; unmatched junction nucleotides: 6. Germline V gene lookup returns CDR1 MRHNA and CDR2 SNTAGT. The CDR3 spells CASSERQGGYEQYF. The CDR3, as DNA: TGTGCCAGCAGTGAGCGGCAGGGAGGGTACGAGCAGTACTTC.

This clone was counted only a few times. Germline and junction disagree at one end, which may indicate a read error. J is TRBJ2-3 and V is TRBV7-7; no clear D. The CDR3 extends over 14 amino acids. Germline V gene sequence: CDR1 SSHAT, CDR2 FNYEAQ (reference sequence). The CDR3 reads CASSPERVSDTQYF. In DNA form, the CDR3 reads TGTGCTAGCAGCCCAGAGCGTGTTTCAGATACGCAGTATTTT.

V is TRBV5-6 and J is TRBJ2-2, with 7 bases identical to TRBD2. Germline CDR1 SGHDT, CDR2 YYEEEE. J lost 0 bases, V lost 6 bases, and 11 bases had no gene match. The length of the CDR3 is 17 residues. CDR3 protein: CASTRGPGGSNTGELFF. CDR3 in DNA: TGTGCCAGCACTCGGGGCCCGGGGGGTTCGAACACCGGGGAGCTGTTTTTT.

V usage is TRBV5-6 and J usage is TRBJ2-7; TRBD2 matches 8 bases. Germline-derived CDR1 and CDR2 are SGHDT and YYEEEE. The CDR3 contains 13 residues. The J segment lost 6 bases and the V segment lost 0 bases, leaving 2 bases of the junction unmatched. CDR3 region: CASSLGRGGEQYF. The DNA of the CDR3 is TGTGCCAGCAGCTTGGGTCGGGGGGGCGAGCAGTACTTC.